This is a list of T cell receptor beta chains from one sample in a study of blood T cell repertoires in COVID-19. Produced via immunoSEQ multiplex PCR; TCRdb's table is partial and in-frame only. This sample yields around 140,000 clones, of which around 73% are seen a single time; about 8.4% belongs to the top ten. Sequenced input: peripheral blood. The receptors stem from a woman aged 45-65 years with active or convalescent COVID-19. CDR3s leave out the opening cysteine and the closing phenylalanine or tryptophan. The order of the fields is CDR3 length, J gene, V gene, CDR3 protein.

CDR3 length: 13
J gene: TRBJ2-7
V gene: TRBV27
CDR3 protein: ASSSPGSGSGEQY

CDR3 length: 13
J gene: TRBJ2-7
V gene: TRBV10-3
CDR3 protein: AIIVSPSTVYEQY

CDR3 length: 10
J gene: TRBJ2-1
V gene: TRBV12-3/TRBV12-4
CDR3 protein: ASRGLAVEQF

CDR3 length: 14
J gene: TRBJ2-2
V gene: TRBV19
CDR3 protein: ASSTTSAWNTGELF

CDR3 length: 14
J gene: TRBJ2-3
V gene: TRBV21-1
CDR3 protein: ASSKGSSGGTDTQY

CDR3 length: 11
J gene: TRBJ1-2
V gene: TRBV6-2/TRBV6-3
CDR3 protein: ASSDGANYGYT

CDR3 length: 15
J gene: TRBJ1-1
V gene: TRBV5-1
CDR3 protein: ASSPMGGESSGTEAF

CDR3 length: 13
J gene: TRBJ1-1
V gene: TRBV15
CDR3 protein: ATSLPQGWITEAF

CDR3 length: 13
J gene: TRBJ2-4
V gene: TRBV7-2
CDR3 protein: ASSLKGSGKNIQY

CDR3 length: 12
J gene: TRBJ1-2
V gene: TRBV18
CDR3 protein: ASSRDREGGGYT

CDR3 length: 13
J gene: TRBJ1-3
V gene: TRBV9
CDR3 protein: ASTPGGNNGNTIY

CDR3 length: 14
J gene: TRBJ2-1
V gene: TRBV24-1
CDR3 protein: ATSDGGQSGGNEQF

CDR3 length: 13
J gene: TRBJ2-6
V gene: TRBV5-8
CDR3 protein: ASSITGAGANVLT

CDR3 length: 14
J gene: TRBJ2-5
V gene: TRBV19
CDR3 protein: ASSIPGLAAQETQY

CDR3 length: 11
J gene: TRBJ1-1
V gene: TRBV19
CDR3 protein: ASSLRSGTEAF

CDR3 length: 12
J gene: TRBJ2-1
V gene: TRBV27
CDR3 protein: ASRYGTRGNEQF

CDR3 length: 12
J gene: TRBJ1-4
V gene: TRBV4-3
CDR3 protein: ASSHGQGNEKLF

CDR3 length: 14
J gene: TRBJ2-3
V gene: TRBV6-1
CDR3 protein: ASSETGQGSTDTQY